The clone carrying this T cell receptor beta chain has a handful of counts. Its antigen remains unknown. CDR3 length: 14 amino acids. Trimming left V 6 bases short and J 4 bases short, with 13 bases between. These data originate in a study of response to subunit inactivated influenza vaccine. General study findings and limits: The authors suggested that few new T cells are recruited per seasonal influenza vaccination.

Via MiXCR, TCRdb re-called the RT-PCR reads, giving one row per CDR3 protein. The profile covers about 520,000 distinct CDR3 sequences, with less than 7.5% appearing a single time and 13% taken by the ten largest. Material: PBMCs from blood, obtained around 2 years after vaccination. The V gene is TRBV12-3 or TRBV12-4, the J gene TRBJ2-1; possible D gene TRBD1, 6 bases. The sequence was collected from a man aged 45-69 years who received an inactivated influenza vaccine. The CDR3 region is CASSEGVSYNEQFF. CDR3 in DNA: TGTGCCAGCAGCGAGGGGGTGTCTTACAATGAGCAGTTCTTC.